This TCR beta chain was sequenced for a study of cytomegalovirus exposure and HLA in healthy donors. Background on the study: Within the Caucasian-associated ancestry cluster were under 85% of the approximately 400 genotyped donors. Overall study results and limits: Rarity held for most TCR sequences, but there were some public TCRs that occurred in many donors.

Worth noting for this clone: Its antigen is not identified.

PCR used 60 Vbeta primers and 13 Jbeta primers. Authors' processing steps: Tens of millions of unique TCR beta chains, 9.5 million to 14 million shared, were counted in a later analysis. The protocol was immunoSEQ multiplex PCR, while the TCRdb copy is restricted to in-frame clones and leaves out a portion. The V and J calls and clone size were taken over from that table, and D and trimming were inferred from the DNA. Among approximately 79,000 clones listed, roughly 80% were seen once. Germline V gene sequence: CDR1 SGHDT, CDR2 YYEEEE. CDR3 size: 15 residues. V was pared by 1 base and J by 4 bases, with 4 bases of the junction left unmatched.

This receptor was identified in a woman aged 40 to 49 in good health and CMV-seropositive. Sequencing was carried out using PBMCs. The V and J genes are TRBV5-6 and TRBJ2-1; TRBD2 agrees at 8 bases. The CDR3 region is CASSLPSGLYNEQFF. CDR3 in DNA: TGTGCCAGCAGCTTGCCTAGCGGGTTGTACAATGAGCAGTTCTTC.